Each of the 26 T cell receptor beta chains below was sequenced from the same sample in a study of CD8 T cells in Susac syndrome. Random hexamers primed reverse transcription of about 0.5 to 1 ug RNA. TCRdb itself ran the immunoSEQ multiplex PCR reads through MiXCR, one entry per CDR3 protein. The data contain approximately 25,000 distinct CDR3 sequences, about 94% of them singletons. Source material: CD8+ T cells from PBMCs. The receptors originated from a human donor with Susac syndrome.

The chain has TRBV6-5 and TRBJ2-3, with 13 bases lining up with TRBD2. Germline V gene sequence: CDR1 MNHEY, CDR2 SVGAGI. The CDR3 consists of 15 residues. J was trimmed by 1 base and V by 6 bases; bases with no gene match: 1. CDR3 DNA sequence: TGTGCCAGCAGACTAGCGGGGGGGCGCACAGATACGCAGTATTTT. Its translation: CASRLAGGRTDTQYF.

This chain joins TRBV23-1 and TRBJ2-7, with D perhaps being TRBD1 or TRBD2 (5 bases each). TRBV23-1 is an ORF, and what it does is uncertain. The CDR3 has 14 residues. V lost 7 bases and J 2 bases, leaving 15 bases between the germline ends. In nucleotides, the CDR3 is TGCGCCAGCATTTCAACGGGACCGACCTACGAGCAGTACTTC. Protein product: CASISTGPTYEQYF.

This CDR3 is CASSSAAITNSYEQYF. The DNA for the CDR3 is TGTGCCAGCAGTTCGGCCGCGATTACAAACTCCTACGAGCAGTACTTC. The V call is TRBV28, the J call TRBJ2-7, with no clear D. The CDR3 has 16 amino acids. The V end lost 4 bases, the J end lost 0 bases, and 16 bases lay between the germline ends. Germline CDR1 is MDHEN and CDR2 is SYDVKM.

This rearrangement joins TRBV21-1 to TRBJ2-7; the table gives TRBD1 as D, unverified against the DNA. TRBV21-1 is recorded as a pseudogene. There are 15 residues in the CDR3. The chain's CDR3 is CASTPTGQSSYEQYF. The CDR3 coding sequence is TGTGCCAGCACCCCGACAGGGCAGAGCTCCTACGAGCAGTACTTC.

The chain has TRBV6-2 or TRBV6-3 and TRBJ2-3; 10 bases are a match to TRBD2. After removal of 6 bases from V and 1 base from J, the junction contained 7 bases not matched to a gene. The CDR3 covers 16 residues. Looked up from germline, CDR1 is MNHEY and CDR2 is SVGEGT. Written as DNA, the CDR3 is TGTGCCAGCAGCCCCCCTCTAGCGGGGGGCACAGATACGCAGTATTTT. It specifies CASSPPLAGGTDTQYF.

CDR3 nucleotides: TGTGCCAGCAGCCGGGCAGGGGGCGGTTATAGCAATCAGCCCCAGCATTTT. Protein product: CASSRAGGGYSNQPQHF. V usage is TRBV13 and J usage is TRBJ1-5; 8 bases are a match to TRBD1. Trimming cost V 5 bases and J 0 bases; bases outside gene matches: 9. Germline CDR1 reads PRHDT; CDR2 reads FYEKMQ (reference sequence). The CDR3 extends over 17 amino acids. The full variable domain, in which reference TRBV13 and TRBJ1-5 provide the parts outside the CDR3, is AAGVIQSPRHLIKEKRETATLKCYPIPRHDTVYWYQQGPGQDPQFLISFYEKMQSDKGSIPDRFSAQQFSDYHSELNMSSLELGDSALYFCASSRAGGGYSNQPQHFGDGTRLSIL.

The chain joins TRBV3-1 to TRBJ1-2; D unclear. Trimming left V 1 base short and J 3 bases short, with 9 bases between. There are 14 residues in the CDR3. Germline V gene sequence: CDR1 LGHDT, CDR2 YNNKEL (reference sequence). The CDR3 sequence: CASSQAPGDYGYTF. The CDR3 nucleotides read TGTGCCAGCAGCCAAGCCCCCGGGGACTATGGCTACACCTTC.

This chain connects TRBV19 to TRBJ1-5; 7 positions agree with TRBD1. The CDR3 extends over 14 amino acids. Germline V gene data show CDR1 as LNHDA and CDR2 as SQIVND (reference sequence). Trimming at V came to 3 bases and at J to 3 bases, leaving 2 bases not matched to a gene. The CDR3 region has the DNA TGTGCCAGTAGTATGGGACAGATCAATCAGCCCCAGCATTTT. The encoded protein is CASSMGQINQPQHF.

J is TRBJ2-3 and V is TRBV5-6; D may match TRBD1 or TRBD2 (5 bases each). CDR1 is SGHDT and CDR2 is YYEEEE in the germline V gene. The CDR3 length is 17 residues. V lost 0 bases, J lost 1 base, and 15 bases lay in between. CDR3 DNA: TGTGCCAGCAGCTTGGCCGGGGTCAGGGCGGGCACAGATACGCAGTATTTT. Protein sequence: CASSLAGVRAGTDTQYF.

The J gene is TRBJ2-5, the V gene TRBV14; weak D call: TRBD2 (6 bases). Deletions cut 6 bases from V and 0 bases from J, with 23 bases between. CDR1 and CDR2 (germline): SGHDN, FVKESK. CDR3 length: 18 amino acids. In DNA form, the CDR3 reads TGTGCCAGCAGTCTGGAAAAGAGGCTAGCGTACCACCAAGAGACCCAGTACTTC. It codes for CASSLEKRLAYHQETQYF.

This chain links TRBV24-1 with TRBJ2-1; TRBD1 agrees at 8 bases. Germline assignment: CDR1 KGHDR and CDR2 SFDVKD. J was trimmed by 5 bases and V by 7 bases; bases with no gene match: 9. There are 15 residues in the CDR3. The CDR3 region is CATRGQGGYDNEQFF. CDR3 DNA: TGTGCCACCAGAGGACAGGGCGGTTATGACAATGAGCAGTTCTTC.

The CDR3 loop is CSARDLDRNPAGNSPLHF. The CDR3, as DNA: TGCAGTGCTAGAGATCTAGACAGAAACCCTGCGGGAAATTCACCCCTCCACTTT. The rearrangement links TRBV20-1 to TRBJ1-6; D is possibly TRBD1 (5 bases). Trimming pared 0 bases from V and 7 bases from J, leaving 22 bases between. The length of the CDR3 is 18 residues. Germline V gene lookup returns CDR1 DFQATT and CDR2 SNEGSKA (reference sequence).

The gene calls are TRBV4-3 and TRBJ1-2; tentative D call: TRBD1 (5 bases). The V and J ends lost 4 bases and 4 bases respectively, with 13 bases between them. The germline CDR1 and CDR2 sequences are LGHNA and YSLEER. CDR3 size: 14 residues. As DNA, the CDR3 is TGCGCCAGCAGCCTCACGGGGACGGGCTATGGCTACACCTTC. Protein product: CASSLTGTGYGYTF.

The CDR3 DNA reads TGTGCCAGTAGTCCGGGACTAGGGCCCCTCGAGCAGTACTTC. Amino acid sequence: CASSPGLGPLEQYF. The chain recombines TRBV19 with TRBJ2-7; 8 nucleotides line up with TRBD2. This CDR3 contains 14 residues. Germline loops: CDR1 LNHDA, CDR2 SQIVND (reference sequence). V lost 5 bases to trimming and J lost 6 bases; unmatched junction nucleotides: 9.

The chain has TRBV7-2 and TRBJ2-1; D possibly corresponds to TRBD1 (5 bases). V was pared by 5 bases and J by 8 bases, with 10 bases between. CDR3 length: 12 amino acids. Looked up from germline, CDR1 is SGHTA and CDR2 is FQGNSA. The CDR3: CASSPDSDEQFF. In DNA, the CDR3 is TGTGCCAGCAGCCCTGACAGCGATGAGCAGTTCTTC.

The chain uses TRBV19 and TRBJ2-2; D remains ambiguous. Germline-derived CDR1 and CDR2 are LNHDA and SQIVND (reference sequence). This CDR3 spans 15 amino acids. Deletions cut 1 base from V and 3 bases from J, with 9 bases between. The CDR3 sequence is CASSIGWPYTGELFF. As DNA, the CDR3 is TGTGCCAGTAGTATAGGATGGCCGTACACCGGGGAGCTGTTTTTT.

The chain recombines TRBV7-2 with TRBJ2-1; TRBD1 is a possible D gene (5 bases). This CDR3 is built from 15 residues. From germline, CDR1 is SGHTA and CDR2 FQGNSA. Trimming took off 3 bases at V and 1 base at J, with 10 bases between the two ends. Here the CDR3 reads CASSFYRLSYNEQFF. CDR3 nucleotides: TGTGCCAGCAGCTTCTACAGGTTATCCTACAATGAGCAGTTCTTC.

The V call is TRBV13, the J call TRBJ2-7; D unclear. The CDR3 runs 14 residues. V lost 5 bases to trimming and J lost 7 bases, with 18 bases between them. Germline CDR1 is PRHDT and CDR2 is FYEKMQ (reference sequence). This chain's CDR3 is CASSPSTLSLEQYF. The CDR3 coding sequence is TGTGCCAGCAGCCCGTCGACTCTCTCCCTTGAGCAGTACTTC.

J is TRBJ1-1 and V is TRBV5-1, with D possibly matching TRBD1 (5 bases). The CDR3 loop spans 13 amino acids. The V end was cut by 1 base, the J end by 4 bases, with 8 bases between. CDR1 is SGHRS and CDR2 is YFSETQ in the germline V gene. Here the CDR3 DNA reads TGCGCCAGCAGCTTGTCGAGGGGCACTGAAGCTTTCTTT. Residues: CASSLSRGTEAFF.

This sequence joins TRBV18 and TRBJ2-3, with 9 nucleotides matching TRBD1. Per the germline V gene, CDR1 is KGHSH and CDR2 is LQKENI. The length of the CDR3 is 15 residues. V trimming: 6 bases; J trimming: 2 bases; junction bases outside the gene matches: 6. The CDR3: CASSRTGVITDTQYF. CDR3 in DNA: TGTGCCAGCTCCCGGACAGGGGTTATCACAGATACGCAGTATTTT.

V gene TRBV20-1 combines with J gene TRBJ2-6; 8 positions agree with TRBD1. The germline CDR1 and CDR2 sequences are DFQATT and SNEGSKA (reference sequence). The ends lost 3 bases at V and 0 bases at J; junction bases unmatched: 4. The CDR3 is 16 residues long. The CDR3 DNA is TGCAGTGCTAGTACAGGGGGTCACTCTGGGGCCAACGTCCTGACTTTC. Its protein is CSASTGGHSGANVLTF.

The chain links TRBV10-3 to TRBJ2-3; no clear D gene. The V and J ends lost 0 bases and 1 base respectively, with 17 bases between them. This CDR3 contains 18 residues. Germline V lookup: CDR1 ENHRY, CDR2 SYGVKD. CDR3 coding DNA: TGTGCCATCAGTGAGTCTTTTCTACCGAAAAGGGGCACAGATACGCAGTATTTT. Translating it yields CAISESFLPKRGTDTQYF.

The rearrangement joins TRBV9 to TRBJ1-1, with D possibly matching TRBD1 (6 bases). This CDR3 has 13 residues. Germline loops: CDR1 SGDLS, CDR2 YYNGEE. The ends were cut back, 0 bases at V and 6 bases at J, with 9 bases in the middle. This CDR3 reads CASSVAEGAEAFF. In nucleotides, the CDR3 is TGTGCCAGCAGCGTAGCGGAGGGGGCTGAAGCTTTCTTT. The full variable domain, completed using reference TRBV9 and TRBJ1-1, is DSGVTQTPKHLITATGQRVTLRCSPRSGDLSVYWYQQSLDQGLQFLIQYYNGEERAKGNILERFSAQQFPDLHSELNLSSLELGDSALYFCASSVAEGAEAFFGQGTRLTVV.

Here the CDR3 DNA reads TGTGCCAGCAGCGCCCTTACAGGTCGCGCTGAAGCTTTCTTT. It translates to CASSALTGRAEAFF. J is TRBJ1-1 and V is TRBV9, with D possibly being TRBD1 (5 bases). V was pared by 3 bases and J by 6 bases, with 15 bases between. Germline values: CDR1 SGDLS, CDR2 YYNGEE. The CDR3 has 14 residues.

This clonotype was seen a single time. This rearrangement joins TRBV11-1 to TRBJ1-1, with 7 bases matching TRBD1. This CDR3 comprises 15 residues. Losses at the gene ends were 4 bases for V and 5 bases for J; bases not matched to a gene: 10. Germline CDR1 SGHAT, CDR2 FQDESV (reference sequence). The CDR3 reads CASSSNPGGGTEAFF. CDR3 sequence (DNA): TGTGCCAGCAGCTCCAACCCAGGGGGAGGGACTGAAGCTTTCTTT.

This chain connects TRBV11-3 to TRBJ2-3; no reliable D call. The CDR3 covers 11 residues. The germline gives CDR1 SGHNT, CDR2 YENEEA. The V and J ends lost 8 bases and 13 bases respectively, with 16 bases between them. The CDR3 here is CASVPKRPKYF. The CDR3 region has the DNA TGTGCCAGCGTCCCAAAGCGACCCAAGTATTTT.